This TCR beta chain originates from a study of blood T cell repertoires in COVID-19. In this sample, this clone turned up once. Germline V lookup: CDR1 LGHDT, CDR2 YNNKEL (reference sequence). V dropped 4 bases and J dropped 1; count of bases not matched to a gene: 3. The CDR3 loop spans 14 amino acids. Profiling relied on immunoSEQ multiplex PCR, and the TCRdb table lists in-frame clones only, not all of them. The sample consists of tens of thousands of clones, roughly 87% of them appearing once. The source material was peripheral blood. The TCR comes from a man at least 80 years old with acute or convalescent COVID-19. This chain links TRBV3-1 (or the pseudogene TRBV3-2) with TRBJ1-1; 7 bases are shared with TRBD1. The CDR3: CASSLSGGNTEAFF. The CDR3 DNA follows: TGTGCCAGCAGCCTGTCAGGGGGGAACACTGAAGCTTTCTTT.